The clone carrying this T cell receptor (beta chain) was counted a few times. Its target is unknown. These data originate in a study of CD8 T cells in ankylosing spondylitis. TCRdb reanalysed the 5' RACE reads using MiXCR and keeps one entry per CDR3 protein. Of about 540,000 distinct CDR3 sequences in the sample, approximately 12% are singletons; the top ten hold 6.8%. Study conclusions and caveats: Among TCR beta sequences, a motif of several highly homologous variants appeared characteristic of ankylosing spondylitis blood.

Germline V gene data show CDR1 as MNHNS and CDR2 as SASEGT. The CDR3 is 16 amino acids. V trimming: 4 bases; J trimming: 2 bases; junction bases outside the gene matches: 4. The rearrangement uses TRBV6-1 and TRBJ2-3, with 12 bases fitting TRBD2. The sequenced sample consisted of blood, either unsorted or a sorted T cell fraction (not recorded which). The origin of this receptor is a male donor with ankylosing spondylitis. For the CDR3, the DNA is TGTGCCAGCAGTGGGGGACTAGCGGGCATCACAGATACGCAGTATTTT. Translation: CASSGGLAGITDTQYF.